Below are 18 T cell receptor beta chains sequenced from a single sample in a study of T cell repertoires in cytomegalovirus infection. These TCRs' antigens remain unknown. TCRdb processed the reads anew with MiXCR; each CDR3 protein has one entry. Of roughly 310,000 distinct CDR3 sequences in the sample, about 28% were seen once. The sequencing here drew on cultured PBMCs, taken from culture after CMV antigen stimulation. The receptors stem from a human donor in good health (CMV status not recorded). Some clones in this sample may be carry-over from other donors' samples.

The V call is TRBV12-5, the J call TRBJ2-1; TRBD1 might be the D (5 bases). Germline CDR1 reads LGHNT; CDR2 reads FRNRAP. V lost 0 bases and J lost 4, with 16 bases in between. The CDR3 spans 17 residues. CDR3 region: CASGLVGIGKGYNEQFF. CDR3 bases: TGTGCTAGTGGTTTGGTAGGAATAGGGAAGGGGTACAATGAGCAGTTCTTC.

This clonotype was picked up a small number of times. The chain links TRBV6-1 to TRBJ1-5; no clear D. CDR1 and CDR2 (germline): MNHNS, SASEGT. V was cut by 2 bases and J by 5 bases, with 10 bases left in between. This CDR3 comprises 14 residues. As DNA, the CDR3 is TGTGCCAGCAGTGAAAGGCAGACTTATCAGCCCCAGCATTTT. Its translation is CASSERQTYQPQHF.

This clonotype appeared a few times. The chain couples TRBV29-1 to TRBJ1-1; D remains unclear. The ends were cut back, 8 bases at V and 0 bases at J, with 19 bases in the middle. The CDR3 has 15 amino acids. Germline loops: CDR1 SQVTM, CDR2 ANQGSEA. Here the CDR3 reads CSTSPPGSLNTEAFF. CDR3 nucleotides: TGCAGCACCTCACCTCCCGGGAGCCTGAACACTGAAGCTTTCTTT.

The rearrangement joins TRBV19 to TRBJ2-1, with 8 bases that match TRBD1. The germline CDR1 and CDR2 sequences are LNHDA and SQIVND (reference sequence). The CDR3 consists of 16 residues. J gave up 7 bases and V 9 bases, and 17 bases lay outside the gene matches. CDR3 in DNA: TGTGCCAGCCAGGATGCGATCAGGGGGCGCAGGAATGAGCAGTTCTTC. Translation gives CASQDAIRGRRNEQFF.

The chain employs TRBV10-3 and TRBJ1-5, with TRBD1 matching 9 bases. CDR3 length: 15 amino acids. CDR1 and CDR2 from the germline V gene are ENHRY and SYGVKD. Trimming took 2 bases from V and 6 from J; bases not matched to a gene: 5. The CDR3 reads CAISERQGGGQPQHF. The CDR3 coding sequence is TGTGCCATCAGTGAGAGACAGGGGGGGGGTCAGCCCCAGCATTTT.

V gene TRBV27 combines with J gene TRBJ1-6; the D is unclear. Trimming left V 3 bases short and J 6 bases short, with 12 bases between. The germline CDR1 and CDR2 sequences are MNHEY and SMNVEV (reference sequence). The CDR3 sequence is 15 residues long. For the CDR3, the DNA is TGTGCCAGCAGTTTGGGAGCTGCCTCTAATTCACCCCTCCACTTT. Residues: CASSLGAASNSPLHF.

The chain has TRBV15 and TRBJ2-1, with unresolved D. CDR3 length: 15 residues. V lost 1 base and J 0 bases, leaving 7 bases between the germline ends. The germline V gene encodes CDR1 LNHNV and CDR2 YYDKDF (reference sequence). CDR3 amino acids: CATSRAASSYNEQFF. Here the CDR3 DNA reads TGTGCCACCAGCAGAGCAGCGAGCTCCTACAATGAGCAGTTCTTC.

The chain uses TRBV12-3 or TRBV12-4 and TRBJ2-7, with D tentatively TRBD1 or TRBD2 (5 bases each). V was shortened by 6 bases and J by 2 bases, with 17 bases between the two germline ends. The CDR3 extends over 15 amino acids. This CDR3 reads CASRSPRDGTYEQYF. DNA of the CDR3: TGTGCCAGCAGGTCCCCCCGGGACGGAACCTACGAGCAGTACTTC.

The chain combines TRBV7-9 with TRBJ1-3; D is unresolved. This CDR3 is built from 16 residues. The germline gives CDR1 SEHNR, CDR2 FQNEAQ (reference sequence). The V end lost 7 bases, the J end lost 0 bases, and 16 bases lay between the germline ends. DNA for the CDR3: TGTGCCAGCATCAATCGGGCAGTCCTCTCTGGAAACACCATATATTTT. Amino acids: CASINRAVLSGNTIYF.

Of note for this clonotype: A much bigger clone sits one base away, suggesting this may be a read error. This chain joins TRBV12-3 or TRBV12-4 and TRBJ1-5, with a possible D match to TRBD1 (5 bases). This CDR3 contains 14 residues. V was pared by 5 bases and J by 4 bases, with 12 bases between. CDR3 nucleotides: TGTGCCAGCAGTACCGGGACGAGAAATCAGCCCCAGCATTTT. It is translated as CASSTGTRNQPQHF.

This clonotype was counted only a few times. The gene calls are TRBV3-1 and TRBJ1-1, with D maybe TRBD1 (5 bases). This CDR3 has 14 residues. Germline V gives CDR1 LGHDT, CDR2 YNNKEL (reference sequence). The V gene lost 0 bases and the J gene lost 4 bases, with 9 bases spanning the gap. CDR3 DNA sequence: TGTGCCAGCAGCCAAGAGCGCGGGGGCACTGAAGCTTTCTTT. It is translated as CASSQERGGTEAFF.

This chain joins TRBV28 and TRBJ2-1, with 8 bases identical to TRBD2. Germline V gives CDR1 MDHEN, CDR2 SYDVKM. The CDR3 has 15 amino acids. V shed 2 bases and J 4 bases; nucleotides not matched to a gene: 4. CDR3 sequence reads: CASSLVREAYNEQFF. As DNA, the CDR3 is TGTGCCAGCAGTTTAGTGCGGGAGGCGTACAATGAGCAGTTCTTC.

CDR3 sequence (DNA): TGTGCCAGCAGCTCGCAGGCGGCGGATACGCAGTATTTT. This translates into CASSSQAADTQYF. The chain uses TRBV7-2 and TRBJ2-3; no firm D call. This CDR3 region has 13 residues. Germline V CDR1 and CDR2: SGHTA, FQGNSA. The germline V and J ends were trimmed by 4 bases and 6 bases, with 11 bases remaining between them.

This clonotype came up many times. The V gene is TRBV7-2, the J gene TRBJ2-7, with 7 bases that match TRBD1. Germline lookup yields CDR1 SGHTA and CDR2 FQGNSA. The CDR3 spans 12 residues. V lost 8 bases and J lost 2; bases outside the gene matches: 3. The CDR3 protein is CASGTATYEQYF. CDR3 nucleotides: TGTGCCAGCGGGACAGCTACCTACGAGCAGTACTTC.

This clonotype appeared a single time. The chain combines TRBV12-3 or TRBV12-4 with TRBJ2-2; D is unclear. This CDR3 is built from 13 residues. The V end lost 4 bases, the J end lost 9 bases, and 12 bases lay between the germline ends. CDR3 nucleotide sequence: TGTGCCAGCAGTTCCTTGGCGCACCGGGAGCTGTTTTTT. Amino acid sequence: CASSSLAHRELFF.

V is TRBV11-1 and J is TRBJ1-1, with a possible D match to TRBD1 (6 bases). V lost 8 bases, J lost 1 base, and 14 bases lay in between. This CDR3 is 14 amino acids long. Germline CDR1 and CDR2: SGHAT and FQDESV (reference sequence). The CDR3 coding sequence is TGTGCCAGCCGACCGACAGGTTGGAACACTGAAGCTTTCTTT. Amino acids: CASRPTGWNTEAFF.

The chain combines TRBV7-2 with TRBJ1-1; D may be TRBD1 (5 bases). This CDR3 is 16 amino acids long. Germline CDR1 is SGHTA and CDR2 is FQGNSA. V gave up 3 bases and J gave up 0 bases, with 14 bases separating them. The CDR3 bases are TGTGCCAGCAGCTTCCCCGGGGGGGTCATGAACACTGAAGCTTTCTTT. This translates into CASSFPGGVMNTEAFF.

The chain combines TRBV7-6 with TRBJ2-7; D is possibly TRBD1 (7 bases). V shed 0 bases and J shed 3 bases, with 12 bases lying between them. Germline V lookup: CDR1 SGHVS, CDR2 FNYEAQ. The CDR3 runs to 15 residues. CDR3 coding DNA: TGTGCCAGCAGCTTAGCGGGGGGACAGTTCTACGAGCAGTACTTC. Protein sequence: CASSLAGGQFYEQYF.